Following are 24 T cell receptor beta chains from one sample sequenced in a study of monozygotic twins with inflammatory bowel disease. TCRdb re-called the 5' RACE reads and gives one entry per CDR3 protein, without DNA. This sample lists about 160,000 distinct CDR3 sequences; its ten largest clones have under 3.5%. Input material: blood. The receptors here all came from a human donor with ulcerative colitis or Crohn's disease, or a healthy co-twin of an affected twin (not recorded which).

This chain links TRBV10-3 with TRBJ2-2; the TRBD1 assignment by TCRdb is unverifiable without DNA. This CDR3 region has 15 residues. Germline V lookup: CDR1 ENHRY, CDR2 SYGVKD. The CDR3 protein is CAISEWDPNTGELFF.

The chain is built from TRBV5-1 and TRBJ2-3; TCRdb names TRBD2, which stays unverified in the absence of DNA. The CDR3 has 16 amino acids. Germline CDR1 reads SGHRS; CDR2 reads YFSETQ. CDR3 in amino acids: CASSFGPSGGTDTQYF.

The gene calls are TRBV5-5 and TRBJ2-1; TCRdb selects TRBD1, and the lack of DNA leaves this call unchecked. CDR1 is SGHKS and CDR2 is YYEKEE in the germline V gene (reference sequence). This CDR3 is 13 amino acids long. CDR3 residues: CATTGGLINEQFF.

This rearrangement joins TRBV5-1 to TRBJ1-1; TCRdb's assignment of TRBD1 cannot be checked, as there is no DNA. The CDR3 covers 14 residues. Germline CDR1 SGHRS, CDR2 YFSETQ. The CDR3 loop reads CASSTGQGAGEAFF.

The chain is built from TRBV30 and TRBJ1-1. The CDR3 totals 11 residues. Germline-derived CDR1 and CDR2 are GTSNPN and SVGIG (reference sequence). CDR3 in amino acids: CAWSSGPRAFF.

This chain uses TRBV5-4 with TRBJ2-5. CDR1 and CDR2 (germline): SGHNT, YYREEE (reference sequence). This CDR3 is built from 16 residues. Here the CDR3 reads CASSSQTRITKETQYF. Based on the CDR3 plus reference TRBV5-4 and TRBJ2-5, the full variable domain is ETGVTQSPTHLIKTRGQQVTLRCSSQSGHNTVSWYQQALGQGPQFIFQYYREEENGRGNFPPRFSGLQFPNYSSELNVNALELDDSALYLCASSSQTRITKETQYFGPGTRLLVL.

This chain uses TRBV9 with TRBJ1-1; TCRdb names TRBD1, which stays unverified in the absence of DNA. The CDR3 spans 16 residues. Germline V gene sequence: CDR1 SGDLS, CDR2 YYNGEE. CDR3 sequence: CASSGGLLTGDTEAFF.

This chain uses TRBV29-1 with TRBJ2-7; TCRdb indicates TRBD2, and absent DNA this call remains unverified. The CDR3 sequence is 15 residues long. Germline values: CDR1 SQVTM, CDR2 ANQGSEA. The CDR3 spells CSVEDLSSGSNEQYF.

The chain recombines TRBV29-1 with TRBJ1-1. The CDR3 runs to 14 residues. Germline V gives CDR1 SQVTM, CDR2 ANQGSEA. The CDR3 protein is CSVEGGGSEVEAFF.

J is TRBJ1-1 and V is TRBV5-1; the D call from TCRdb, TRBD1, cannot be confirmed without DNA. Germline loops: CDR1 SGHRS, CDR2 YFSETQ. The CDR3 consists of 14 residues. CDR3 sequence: CASRTGGSFTEAFF.

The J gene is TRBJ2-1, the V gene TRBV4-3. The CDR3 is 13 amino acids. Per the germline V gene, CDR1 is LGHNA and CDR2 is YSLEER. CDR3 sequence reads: CASSGSIYNEQFF.

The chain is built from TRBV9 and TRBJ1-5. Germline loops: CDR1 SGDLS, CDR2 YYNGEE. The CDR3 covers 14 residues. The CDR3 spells CASSVDPLGQPQHF.

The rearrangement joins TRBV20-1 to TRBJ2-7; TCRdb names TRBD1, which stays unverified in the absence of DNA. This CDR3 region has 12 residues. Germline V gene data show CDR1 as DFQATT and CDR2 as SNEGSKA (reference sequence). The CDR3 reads CSAETGSYEQYF.

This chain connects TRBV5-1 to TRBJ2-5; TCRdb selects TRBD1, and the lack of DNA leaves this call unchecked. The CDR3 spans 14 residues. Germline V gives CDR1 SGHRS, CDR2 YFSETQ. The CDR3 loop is CASSSPGFFKTQYF.

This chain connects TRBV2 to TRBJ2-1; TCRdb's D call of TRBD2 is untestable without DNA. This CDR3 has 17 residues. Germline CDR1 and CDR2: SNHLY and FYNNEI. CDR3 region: CASSDFPASFSYNEQFF.

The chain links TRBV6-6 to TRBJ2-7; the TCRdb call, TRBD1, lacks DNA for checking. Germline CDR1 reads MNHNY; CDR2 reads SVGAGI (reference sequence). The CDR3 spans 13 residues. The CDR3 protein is CASAPVPSYEQYF.

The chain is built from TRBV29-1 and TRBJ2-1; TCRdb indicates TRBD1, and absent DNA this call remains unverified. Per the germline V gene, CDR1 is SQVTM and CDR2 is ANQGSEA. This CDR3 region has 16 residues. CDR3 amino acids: CSVGLGGPPSYNEQFF.

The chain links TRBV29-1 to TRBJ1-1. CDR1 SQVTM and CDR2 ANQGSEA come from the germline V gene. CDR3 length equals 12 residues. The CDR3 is CSAGWGNTEAFF. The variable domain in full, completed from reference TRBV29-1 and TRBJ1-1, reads SAVISQKPSRDICQRGTSLTIQCQVDSQVTMMFWYRQQPGQSLTLIATANQGSEATYESGFVIDKFPISRPNLTFSTLTVSNMSPEDSSIYLCSAGWGNTEAFFGQGTRLTVV.

CDR3 amino acids: CATSEAGQGYTDTQYF. The V call is TRBV24-1, the J call TRBJ2-3; TCRdb calls TRBD1, which cannot be checked without DNA. Germline V CDR1 and CDR2: KGHDR, SFDVKD. The CDR3 covers 16 residues.

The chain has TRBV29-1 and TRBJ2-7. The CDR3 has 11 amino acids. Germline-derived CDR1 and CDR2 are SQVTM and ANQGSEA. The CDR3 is CSVARAYEQYF.

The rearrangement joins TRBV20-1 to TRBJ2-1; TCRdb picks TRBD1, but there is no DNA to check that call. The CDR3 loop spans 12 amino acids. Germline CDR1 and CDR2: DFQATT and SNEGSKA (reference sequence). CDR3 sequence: CSAGDRVYEQFF.

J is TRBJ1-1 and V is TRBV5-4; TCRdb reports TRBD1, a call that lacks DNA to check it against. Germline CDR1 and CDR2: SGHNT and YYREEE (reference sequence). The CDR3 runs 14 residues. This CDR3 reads CASSIDRGLTEAFF.

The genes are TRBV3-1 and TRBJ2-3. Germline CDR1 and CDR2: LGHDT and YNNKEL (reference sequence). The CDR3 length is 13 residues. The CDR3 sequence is CASSRPETDTQYF.

This CDR3 is CASISQGPEALHF. The rearrangement links TRBV6-5 to TRBJ1-6; there is no DNA to check the TCRdb D call of TRBD1. CDR1 and CDR2 (germline): MNHEY, SVGAGI. CDR3 length: 13 residues.